This TCR beta chain is drawn from a study of T cell responses to AZD1222 COVID-19 vaccine. Regarding the study as a whole: At study baseline, merely roughly 6 AZD1222 recipients were seropositive.

The repertoire was sequenced with immunoSEQ multiplex PCR; TCRdb's copy has only in-frame clones and lacks some. The data show about 67,000 clones, with approximately 83% seen just once and under 8.5% held by the top ten. The count of this clone is one. Antigen specificity is unknown. Trimming left V 7 bases short and J 3 bases short, with 15 bases between. Looked up from germline, CDR1 is SNHLY and CDR2 is FYNNEI. The CDR3 runs 14 residues. The material was peripheral blood, obtained 28 days after the second AZD1222 dose. The TCR sequence derives from an adult who received the AZD1222 COVID-19 vaccine. The chain links TRBV2 to TRBJ2-5, with D perhaps TRBD1 (6 bases). The CDR3 bases are TGTGCCAGCACCCGAGGGGGTCAAAAAGAGACCCAGTACTTC. Protein product: CASTRGGQKETQYF. The full variable domain, with the rest looked up from reference TRBV2 and TRBJ2-5, is EPEVTQTPSHQVTQMGQEVILRCVPISNHLYFYWYRQILGQKVEFLVSFYNNEISEKSEIFDDQFSVERPDGSNFTLKIRSTKLEDSAMYFCASTRGGQKETQYFGPGTRLLVL.